This TCR beta chain emerged from a study of Ad26.COV2.S vaccination and SARS-CoV-2 variants (dated by TCRdb to the early 2020s). Regarding the study in general: Donors in the vaccine arm were drawn from COV1001, a phase I-IIa trial of Ad26.COV2.S in healthy adults that was multicentre, randomized, double-blind and placebo-controlled. Dosing of Ad26.COV2.S was intramuscular, at either 5x10^10 or 1x10^11 viral particles, delivered as one shot or as two shots spaced 56 days apart. The specificity and breadth of SARS-CoV-2-reactive T cell receptors after Ad26.COV2.S vaccination were assessed by TCRbeta repertoire sequencing. The TCR-sequenced set comprised roughly 30 samples: some 20 Ad26.COV2.S vaccine recipients, 5 placebo recipients and 8 SARS-CoV-2 convalescent individuals. Trial participants were randomized into five groups of five, in which low-dose or high-dose Ad26.COV2.S was given once or twice, or placebo was given on both occasions. Investigators did not know the trial group allocation while performing experiments and assessing outcomes.

Per the publication, the treatment or condition label means: approximately 18 received Ad26.COV2.S at low or high dose, single or two shots; roughly 5 received placebo; per-sample allocation not given. Repertoires of vaccine and placebo recipients were sequenced from samples taken on day 63 after the first injection. Cohort 1b enrolled some 25 adults aged 18-55 years at a single site in Boston, USA, between 29 July and 7 August 2020. Ad26.COV2.S was a replication-incompetent adenovirus type 26 vector that expressed a prefusion-stabilized SARS-CoV-2 spike protein derived from the original Wuhan strain. Concerning this clone itself: Its antigen remains unidentified. No base quality information exists; no much larger clone differs at one position.

CDR1 is given as MNHEY and CDR2 as SVGAGI, both from the germline V gene. The V and J ends are trimmed by 6 bases and 8 bases, leaving 13 bases between them. Including the terminal cysteine and phenylalanine, the CDR3 comprises 13 residues. Only the CDR3 DNA stays, 39 bases, in frame from base 1. TCRbeta CDR3 regions were sequenced with the immunoSEQ Assay. After extraction, genomic DNA underwent amplification by bias-controlled multiplex PCR, followed by high-throughput sequencing. The paper's data handling went like this. Collapsing and filtering of sequences were performed to quantify the absolute abundance of each unique TCRbeta CDR3 region. T cell fraction was estimated by normalizing TCRbeta template counts to usable DNA, which was measured by amplifying reference genes present in all nucleated cells. Repertoire TCRs were annotated as SARS-CoV-2-specific by exact matching of V gene, CDR3 amino acid sequence and J gene to a known reactive TCR set. MIRA supplied the reference SARS-CoV-2 TCR set, which was filtered for enrichment in COVID-19-positive ImmuneCODE repertoires so that public or cross-reactive TCRs were removed. Drawing on the MIRA antigens, annotated TCRs were analysed further at the level of specific ORF or position within ORF. Breadth was defined as annotated unique rearrangements over total unique productive rearrangements; depth was the summed frequency of those rearrangements. TCR breadth was compared between groups using two-sided Wilcoxon rank-sum tests. TCRdb's version of the immuneACCESS table is confined to in-frame rearrangements and falls short of the full clone set. An unresolved V gene accounts for under half of the shortfall where checked; the remainder is of unknown origin. The D gene and trimming were derived from the DNA, and the V and J assignments and clone size from that table. Recorded for this sample are some 300,000 clones; 70% to 90% of them occurred a single time. The biggest ten clones account for 2% to 2.5% of the sample.

Overall study outcomes, separate from this receptor: Comparable non-spike TCR breadth was observed between vaccine and placebo recipients, consistent with only spike being contained in the vaccine. After vaccination, substantial breadth of spike-specific CD8+ and CD4+ T cell responses was reported. The study lacked the statistical power to compare responses across vaccine doses or regimens. Spike-specific TCR breadth was higher in Ad26.COV2.S recipients than in placebo recipients (P = 0.0014). According to the authors, total T cell responses may have been underestimated by the TCR breadth and depth analyses.

Rearrangement joined TRBV6-5 to TRBJ1-4; D gene: possibly TRBD1, on 5 matching bases. The sequencing used peripheral blood, collected in a trial of Ad26.COV2.S vaccine versus placebo. The sequence was collected from a person between 18 and 65 years old who received the Ad26.COV2.S COVID-19 vaccine or a placebo. Read as DNA, the sequence is TGTGCCAGCAGATCAGGGTTAGGCGAAAAACTGTTTTTT. It translates as CASRSGLGEKLFF.